This paragraph reports one T cell receptor beta chain. Its target is not known. The entry originates in a study of cytomegalovirus exposure and HLA in healthy donors. Across the whole study: Prior work identified some 120 million unique TCR beta sequences in around 170 million T cells. Researchers found that roughly 81% of around 400 genotyped donors fell within the Caucasian-associated ancestry cluster. Notes on the study in general: Reports indicated that the classifier achieved high specificity and sensitivity in diagnosing cytomegalovirus status.

PCR was performed using 60 Vbeta and 13 Jbeta primers. Measured with immunoSEQ multiplex PCR; TCRdb has only the in-frame clones, and not every one. The data show 90,000 to 120,000 clones, roughly 70% seen once. CDR1 SEHNR and CDR2 FQNEAQ come from the germline V gene (reference sequence). This CDR3 region has 15 residues. V was clipped by 0 bases and J by 6 bases, with 9 bases between them. The receptor comes from a woman between 40 and 50 years old in good health and CMV-seropositive. The sequenced sample was PBMCs. The chain is built from TRBV7-9 and TRBJ1-6; D not certain. The CDR3 nucleotides are TGTGCCAGCAGCTTAGCGTCAGGCGTTAATTCACCCCTCCACTTT. This gives the protein CASSLASGVNSPLHF.